What follows describes a single T cell receptor (beta chain). Its target is unknown. TCRdb reprocessed the RT-PCR reads via MiXCR and lists one record per CDR3 protein. Of 430,000 or so distinct CDR3 sequences in the sample, roughly 9.8% were seen once. This specimen comes from a study of response to subunit inactivated influenza vaccine. Study-level results: Only a handful of new T cells, the authors suggested, are recruited with each seasonal influenza vaccination.

CDR3 length equals 14 residues. CDR1 is SGHRS, CDR2 YFSETQ, per germline. V lost 2 bases, J lost 4 bases, and 12 bases lay in between. The source is a man between 50 and 59 years old who received an inactivated influenza vaccine. The sequencing here drew on PBMCs from blood, taken about 6 weeks after vaccination. V and J are TRBV5-1 and TRBJ1-1; D uncertain. CDR3 DNA sequence: TGCGCCAGCAGCTTTATGGTTGAGGGCACTGAAGCTTTCTTT. Protein sequence: CASSFMVEGTEAFF.